A selection of T cell receptor beta chains follows, all from one sample in a study of T cells after yellow fever vaccination. Each CDR3 protein is one row after TCRdb ran MiXCR on the 5' RACE reads. Among approximately 600,000 distinct CDR3 sequences listed, around an eighth were seen once. The material sequenced was PBMCs, taken on the day of the yellow fever booster vaccination. These receptors were obtained from a man aged 25-45 years who received the YFV17D yellow fever vaccine. CDR3s include the opening cysteine and the closing phenylalanine or tryptophan. A D gene is named only where the DNA matches it firmly. Part of the rows lack a size; the others show once, few, many or a class for expanded clones.

clone_size,v_call,cdr3_length,d_call,j_call,cdr3_nt,cdr3_aa
.,TRBV20-1,14,.,TRBJ2-2,TGCAGTGCTAGGCGGCAGGCGAACACCGGGGAGCTGTTTTTT,CSARRQANTGELFF
.,TRBV20-1,14,TRBD2,TRBJ2-3,TGCAGTGCCACGAATTCGGGAGGATCAGATACGCAGTATTTT,CSATNSGGSDTQYF
.,TRBV28,15,.,TRBJ2-1,TGTGCCAGCAGTCCAACTTCACCCCACAGCAATGAGCAGTTCTTC,CASSPTSPHSNEQFF
many,TRBV4-1,12,.,TRBJ2-1,TGCGCCAGCAGCCCTTTTCGGGGTGAGCAGTTCTTC,CASSPFRGEQFF
few,TRBV20-1,12,.,TRBJ2-4,TGCAGTGCTATTAGGGCCAAAAACATTCAGTACTTC,CSAIRAKNIQYF
.,TRBV7-6,14,TRBD2,TRBJ2-1,TGTGCCAGCACCCGGACTAGCGGGAGGGATGAGCAGTTCTTC,CASTRTSGRDEQFF
few,TRBV15,15,TRBD2,TRBJ2-3,TGTGCCACAGACTCAACTAGCGGGAGTGCAGATACGCAGTATTTT,CATDSTSGSADTQYF
.,TRBV3-1,19,TRBD2,TRBJ2-2,TGTGCCAGCAGCCTCTCTCGGACTAGCGGGAGGGCCAACACCGGGGAGCTGTTTTTT,CASSLSRTSGRANTGELFF
many,TRBV4-2,14,.,TRBJ1-5,TGTGCCAGCAGCCAAGGCCAGCCCAATCAGCCCCAGCATTTT,CASSQGQPNQPQHF
few,TRBV20-1,15,.,TRBJ1-1,TGCAGTGCCATTAGACAGGCCCCAATGAACACTGAAGCTTTCTTT,CSAIRQAPMNTEAFF
many,TRBV29-1,17,TRBD1,TRBJ2-3,TGCAGCGCCACCCCGCCCTGGGACAGGGCCTACACAGATACGCAGTATTTT,CSATPPWDRAYTDTQYF
few,TRBV29-1,14,.,TRBJ2-1,TGCAGCGTTGGATCCTATGTTCTAGACAATGAGCAGTTCTTC,CSVGSYVLDNEQFF
.,TRBV7-2,16,TRBD2,TRBJ2-1,TGTGCCAGCAGCACCGGAGCGGGAGACCTTCACAATGAGCAGTTCTTC,CASSTGAGDLHNEQFF
few,TRBV29-1,12,.,TRBJ2-7,TGCAGCATCCGGCGGGGATTCGACGAGCAGTACTTC,CSIRRGFDEQYF
few,TRBV10-3,14,.,TRBJ2-3,TGTGCCATCAGTGAACTTACTATCACAGATACGCAGTATTTT,CAISELTITDTQYF
.,TRBV15,16,TRBD1,TRBJ2-1,TGTGCCACCAGCAGCCTAATCGGGACAGGGTACAATGAGCAGTTCTTC,CATSSLIGTGYNEQFF
many,TRBV7-6,15,TRBD2,TRBJ2-3,TGTGCCAGCAGTCCGACTAGCGGGAGCACAGATACGCAGTATTTT,CASSPTSGSTDTQYF
.,TRBV5-1,17,TRBD2,TRBJ2-7,TGCGCCAGCAGCTTTGAAATTGTAGCGGGAGTCATCAACGAGCAGTACTTC,CASSFEIVAGVINEQYF
few,TRBV11-2,17,.,TRBJ2-3,TGTGCCAGCAGCTTAAGGAATCGATCACGAGTCACAGATACGCAGTATTTT,CASSLRNRSRVTDTQYF
few,TRBV20-1,14,TRBD2,TRBJ2-1,TGCAGTGCTTATACTAGCGGGAGGGGAAATGAGCAGTTCTTC,CSAYTSGRGNEQFF
once,TRBV5-1,15,TRBD2,TRBJ2-5,TGCGCCAGCAGCCCGGGAGGTCAGCCGCAAGAGACCCAGTACTTC,CASSPGGQPQETQYF
few,TRBV10-2,13,.,TRBJ2-7,TGCGCCAGCAGGGGACCGAGCTCCTACGAGCAGTACTTC,CASRGPSSYEQYF
.,TRBV14,16,.,TRBJ2-7,TGTGCCAGCAGCCAAGATATGGGACACCGTACCTACGAGCAGTACTTC,CASSQDMGHRTYEQYF
.,TRBV19,14,.,TRBJ1-6,TGTGCCACAAGACCGGGACCGAATAATTCACCCCTCCACTTT,CATRPGPNNSPLHF
few,TRBV7-3,16,.,TRBJ2-2,TGTGCCAGCAGCTTATTGGGGGTTGCGAACACCGGGGAGCTGTTTTTT,CASSLLGVANTGELFF
few,TRBV19,18,TRBD1,TRBJ2-4,TGTGCCAGTAGTCGCAGCGGGATAGCCGGGACAGGGGGTTTCATTCAGTACTTC,CASSRSGIAGTGGFIQYF
few,TRBV6-1,17,TRBD2,TRBJ2-3,TGTGCCAGCGCGGCCCCGGCAGTAGCGGGAGGGCCAAATACGCAGTATTTT,CASAAPAVAGGPNTQYF
.,TRBV7-6,17,TRBD2,TRBJ2-7,TGTGCCAGCAGCCAGTTTCCGGGACTAGCGGAGAGCTACGAGCAGTACTTC,CASSQFPGLAESYEQYF
few,TRBV7-2,17,.,TRBJ2-7,TGTGCCAGCAGCGCTCGGGGGGCGGGTTCGGTCTCCTACGAGCAGTACTTC,CASSARGAGSVSYEQYF
.,TRBV5-5,16,.,TRBJ2-5,TGTGCCAGCAGCTTTGCTCCTGGACTCTTCCAAGAGACCCAGTACTTC,CASSFAPGLFQETQYF
.,TRBV4-3,13,.,TRBJ1-2,TGCGCCAGCAGCTCGGCAGCTAACTATGGCTACACCTTC,CASSSAANYGYTF
.,TRBV20-1,15,TRBD1,TRBJ2-7,TGCAGTGCTAACCCGGGACAGGGAGTGAGCTACGAGCAGTACTTC,CSANPGQGVSYEQYF
.,TRBV6-1,13,TRBD1,TRBJ2-1,TGTGCCAGCAGCACAGCACAGGGGGGAGAGCAGTTCTTC,CASSTAQGGEQFF